This is a list of T cell receptor beta chains from one sample in a study of blood T cell repertoires in COVID-19. The assay was immunoSEQ multiplex PCR, and TCRdb's table has in-frame clones only and misses some. The repertoire holds 360,000 or so clones, with 83% as singletons. Material: PBMCs or T cells enriched from blood (not recorded which). The receptors here all came from a woman in her forties or fifties who had recovered from COVID-19. Both conserved end residues are part of each CDR3. A D gene is named only where the DNA matches it firmly. Clone size is shown for a subset of rows, as once, few, many or a class of expanded clone.

D: TRBD1
V: TRBV6-1
J: TRBJ1-5
size: .
length: 18
CDR3: CASSVGRGPGYSNQPQHF
DNA: TGTGCCAGCAGTGTTGGCAGGGGGCCCGGGTATAGCAATCAGCCCCAGCATTTT

D: TRBD2
V: TRBV27
J: TRBJ2-1
size: .
length: 14
CDR3: CASSSGLAVNEQFF
DNA: TGTGCCAGCAGTTCAGGACTAGCGGTCAATGAGCAGTTCTTC

D: .
V: TRBV13
J: TRBJ1-2
size: .
length: 12
CDR3: CASNLGGDGYTF
DNA: TGTGCCAGCAACCTCGGCGGGGATGGCTACACCTTC

D: TRBD1
V: TRBV6-5
J: TRBJ1-2
size: .
length: 14
CDR3: CASTDTTGGAGYTF
DNA: TGTGCCAGCACCGATACTACAGGGGGTGCAGGCTACACCTTC

D: TRBD1
V: TRBV5-1
J: TRBJ2-5
size: .
length: 14
CDR3: CASSSGQGQETQYF
DNA: TGCGCCAGCAGCTCAGGACAGGGCCAGGAGACCCAGTACTTC

D: TRBD1
V: TRBV18
J: TRBJ1-1
size: .
length: 14
CDR3: CASSPLGQGGSAFF
DNA: TGTGCCAGCTCACCACTCGGACAGGGGGGAAGCGCTTTCTTT

D: .
V: TRBV7-6
J: TRBJ2-7
size: .
length: 13
CDR3: CASSSVGGYEQYF
DNA: TGTGCCAGCAGCTCCGTCGGCGGCTACGAGCAGTACTTC

D: TRBD1
V: TRBV7-2
J: TRBJ1-2
size: few
length: 14
CDR3: CASSLALTGGGYTF
DNA: TGTGCCAGCAGCTTAGCCTTGACAGGGGGTGGCTACACCTTC

D: .
V: TRBV7-8
J: TRBJ2-7
size: few
length: 16
CDR3: CASSLDPASVTYEQYF
DNA: TGTGCCAGCAGCTTAGATCCTGCTAGCGTTACCTACGAGCAGTACTTC

D: .
V: TRBV4-3
J: TRBJ1-3
size: few
length: 14
CDR3: CASSQGGLGNTIYF
DNA: TGCGCCAGCAGCCAAGGAGGGCTCGGAAACACCATATATTTT

D: .
V: TRBV9
J: TRBJ2-3
size: .
length: 15
CDR3: CASSVFGGGTDTQYF
DNA: TGTGCCAGCAGCGTATTTGGCGGGGGCACAGATACGCAGTATTTT

D: TRBD1
V: TRBV5-4
J: TRBJ1-3
size: .
length: 16
CDR3: CASSPGTGGAGNTIYF
DNA: TGTGCCAGCAGCCCCGGGACAGGGGGCGCTGGAAACACCATATATTTT

D: .
V: TRBV7-8
J: TRBJ1-6
size: .
length: 17
CDR3: CASSPATGGSYNSPLHF
DNA: TGTGCCAGCAGCCCCGCGACCGGGGGCTCCTATAATTCACCCCTCCACTTT

D: TRBD1
V: TRBV3-1/TRBV3-2
J: TRBJ2-3
size: .
length: 16
CDR3: CASSQRGGAGTDTQYF
DNA: TGTGCCAGCAGCCAAAGAGGGGGCGCAGGCACAGATACGCAGTATTTT

D: .
V: TRBV3-1/TRBV3-2
J: TRBJ2-5
size: .
length: 16
CDR3: CASSQGFTVPQETQYF
DNA: TGTGCCAGCAGCCAAGGGTTTACGGTCCCTCAAGAGACCCAGTACTTC

D: .
V: TRBV10-3
J: TRBJ1-2
size: .
length: 16
CDR3: CAISESGTQKDYGYTF
DNA: TGTGCCATCAGTGAGTCAGGGACACAGAAGGACTATGGCTACACCTTC

D: TRBD2
V: TRBV11-3
J: TRBJ2-7
size: .
length: 17
CDR3: CASSLRGTSGSSYEQYF
DNA: TGTGCCAGCAGCTTAAGAGGGACTAGCGGTAGCTCCTACGAGCAGTACTTC

D: .
V: TRBV11-2
J: TRBJ2-1
size: .
length: 13
CDR3: CASSVGDYNEQFF
DNA: TGTGCCAGCAGCGTAGGAGACTACAATGAGCAGTTCTTC

D: .
V: TRBV27
J: TRBJ1-2
size: .
length: 13
CDR3: CASSSEENYGYTF
DNA: TGTGCCAGCAGTTCAGAGGAGAACTATGGCTACACCTTC